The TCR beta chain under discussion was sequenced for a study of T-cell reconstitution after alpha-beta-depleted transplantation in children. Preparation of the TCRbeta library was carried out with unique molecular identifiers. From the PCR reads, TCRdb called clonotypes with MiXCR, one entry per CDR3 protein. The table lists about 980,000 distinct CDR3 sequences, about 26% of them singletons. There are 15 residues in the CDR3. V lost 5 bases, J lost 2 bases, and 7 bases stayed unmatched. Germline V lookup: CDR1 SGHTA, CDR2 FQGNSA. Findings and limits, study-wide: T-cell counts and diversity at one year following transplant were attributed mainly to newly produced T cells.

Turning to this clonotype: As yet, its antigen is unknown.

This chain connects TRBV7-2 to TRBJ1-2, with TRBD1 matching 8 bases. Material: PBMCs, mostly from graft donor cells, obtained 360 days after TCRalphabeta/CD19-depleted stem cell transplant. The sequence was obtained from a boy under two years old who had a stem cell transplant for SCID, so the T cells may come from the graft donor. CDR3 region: CASSILGQANYGYTF. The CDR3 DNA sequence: TGTGCCAGCAGCATACTGGGACAGGCGAACTATGGCTACACCTTC.